This T cell receptor (beta chain) was sequenced for a study of blood T cell repertoires in COVID-19. CDR3 length equals 13 residues. Trimming removed 1 base at V and 3 bases at J, with 7 bases between. CDR1 and CDR2 (germline): KGHSH, LQKENI. Method: immunoSEQ multiplex PCR; TCRdb's copy keeps in-frame clones and lacks some. The sample contains 300,000 to 400,000 clones, approximately 88% of which appear only once. Comments on this clone: Distinct nucleotide sequences in the sample also encode this CDR3.

The sequenced material came from peripheral blood. The clonotype was recovered from a man aged 30 to 39 with COVID-19, enrolled during active disease. This chain joins TRBV18 and TRBJ2-7, with D uncertain. CDR3 region: CASSPLLDYEQYF. CDR3 sequence (DNA): TGTGCCAGCTCACCACTATTAGACTACGAGCAGTACTTC.